The entry below gives a single T cell receptor beta chain sequence along with its context. What it binds is not known. No patient escaped relapse after autologous stem cell transplantation, and brentuximab vedotin exposure varied. Generated by immunoSEQ multiplex PCR, the TCRdb table keeps only in-frame clones and is missing some. The sample records some 95,000 clones, roughly nine tenths being singletons. The V end was cut by 5 bases, the J end by 2 bases, with 10 bases between. CDR3 length equals 14 residues. Germline assignment: CDR1 SNHLY and CDR2 FYNNEI. The sample is drawn from a study of PD-1 blockade in classical Hodgkin lymphoma. Study results and limitations: No one has yet defined what causes the repertoire differences, which may be disease activity or prior therapy.

This receptor was identified in a human donor with classical Hodgkin lymphoma. Sample: peripheral blood mononuclear cells (PBMCs), taken before the second cycle of nivolumab. The chain combines TRBV2 with TRBJ1-3, with D unresolved. This CDR3 reads CASSPTVAGNTIYF. In DNA, the CDR3 is TGTGCCAGCAGTCCCACAGTGGCTGGAAACACCATATATTTT.